These 26 T cell receptor beta chains share one sample of origin, sequenced in a study of CD8+CD57+ T cells in acquired aplastic anemia. Genomic DNA constituted the template upon which TCR beta VDJ and CDR3 profiling was performed. From the reads, TCRdb called clonotypes with MiXCR, one entry per CDR3 protein. Seen here are about 190,000 distinct CDR3 sequences, about 53% observed once, and the top ten hold approximately 15%. The sample taken for sequencing was sorted CD4+, CD8+, or CD8+CD57+ T cells (not recorded which) from PBMCs. All receptors come from a human donor in good health, serving as a control.

Ten or more counts support this clonotype. The V call is TRBV5-1, the J call TRBJ2-2; TRBD2 matches at 12 bases. V gave up 4 bases and J gave up 5 bases; unmatched junction bases: 6. The CDR3 is made up of 16 amino acids. Germline loops: CDR1 SGHRS, CDR2 YFSETQ. CDR3 sequence: CASSLLAGGQTGELFF. As DNA, the CDR3 is TGCGCCAGCAGCCTGCTAGCGGGGGGGCAGACCGGGGAGCTGTTTTTT. Variable domain in full (rest from reference TRBV5-1 and TRBJ2-2): KAGVTQTPRYLIKTRGQQVTLSCSPISGHRSVSWYQQTPGQGLQFLFEYFSETQRNKGNFPGRFSGRQFSNSRSEMNVSTLELGDSALYLCASSLLAGGQTGELFFGEGSRLTVL.

The chain recombines TRBV7-8 with TRBJ2-2, with TRBD1 identical over 10 bases. Germline-derived CDR1 and CDR2 are SGHVS and FQNEAQ. V was clipped by 5 bases and J by 2 bases; unmatched bases: 8. This CDR3 is 17 amino acids long. DNA of the CDR3: TGTGCCAGCAGCATCCGACAGGGGGCCGTAAACACCGGGGAGCTGTTTTTT. It yields the protein CASSIRQGAVNTGELFF.

The V and J genes are TRBV29-1 and TRBJ2-1, with 8 positions matching TRBD1. The germline V gene encodes CDR1 SQVTM and CDR2 ANQGSEA. The CDR3 runs 12 residues. Unmatched junction bases numbered 5, after V lost 4 bases and J lost 9 bases. The CDR3 DNA reads as TGCAGCGTTGGCAGGGGGCGCGGTGAGCAGTTCTTC. This encodes CSVGRGRGEQFF.

The chain combines TRBV12-3 or TRBV12-4 with TRBJ2-3; D not certain. The CDR3 contains 12 residues. V lost 7 bases and J 2 bases, leaving 7 bases between the germline ends. CDR3 sequence: CASNADTDTQYF. The CDR3 DNA reads TGTGCCAGCAACGCAGACACAGATACGCAGTATTTT.

This clonotype was recorded many times. J is TRBJ2-2 and V is TRBV5-6; 13 bases map to TRBD2. From germline, CDR1 is SGHDT and CDR2 YYEEEE. The CDR3 runs 16 residues. The J segment lost 0 bases and the V segment lost 5 bases, leaving 1 base of the junction unmatched. The CDR3 DNA reads as TGTGCCAGCAGGGGACTAGCGGGGACGAACACCGGGGAGCTGTTTTTT. Residues: CASRGLAGTNTGELFF. The full variable domain, with the rest looked up from reference TRBV5-6 and TRBJ2-2, is DAGVTQSPTHLIKTRGQQVTLRCSPKSGHDTVSWYQQALGQGPQFIFQYYEEEERQRGNFPDRFSGHQFPNYSSELNVNALLLGDSALYLCASRGLAGTNTGELFFGEGSRLTVL.

The V and J genes are TRBV19 and TRBJ2-3, with 7 positions matching TRBD1. The CDR3 totals 17 residues. CDR1 is LNHDA, CDR2 SQIVND, per germline (reference sequence). The V and J ends lost 3 bases and 1 base, in that order; junction bases with no gene match: 10. The CDR3 loop is CASSILRRQGGTDTQYF. The DNA of the CDR3 is TGTGCCAGTAGTATCTTAAGGAGGCAGGGGGGCACAGATACGCAGTATTTT.

This chain joins TRBV28 and TRBJ1-5; 7 nucleotides align to TRBD1. The CDR3 has 15 amino acids. Germline trimming cut 6 bases from V and 3 bases from J; bases unmatched to any gene: 8. The V gene's germline CDR1 is MDHEN and CDR2 SYDVKM. The CDR3, as DNA: TGTGCCAGCAGACGGACAGGCCTTAACAATCAGCCCCAGCATTTT. It yields the protein CASRRTGLNNQPQHF.

This chain links TRBV6-5 with TRBJ2-3, with 13 bases matching TRBD2. V dropped 6 bases and J dropped 4; count of bases not matched to a gene: 4. This CDR3 contains 15 residues. Germline lookup yields CDR1 MNHEY and CDR2 SVGAGI. The CDR3 DNA follows: TGTGCCAGCAGGAGAACTAGCGGGAGGGCAGATACGCAGTATTTT. This gives the protein CASRRTSGRADTQYF.

This chain connects TRBV5-5 to TRBJ1-2; 7 bases are shared with TRBD1. The V segment lost 4 bases and the J segment 8 bases; nucleotides outside the gene matches: 11. This CDR3 has 14 amino acids. CDR1 SGHKS and CDR2 YYEKEE come from the germline V gene (reference sequence). CDR3 loop: CASSTGQSRWGYTF. The CDR3 DNA is TGTGCCAGCAGCACGGGACAGTCACGATGGGGCTACACCTTC.

This clonotype was recorded many times. The rearrangement joins TRBV5-8 to TRBJ1-1; no clear D. The CDR3 has 14 residues. Trimming left V 4 bases short and J 1 base short, with 11 bases between. Germline assignment: CDR1 SGHTS and CDR2 YDEGEE. The CDR3 region has the DNA TGTGCCAGCAGCAGTAGGACGGGGAACACTGAAGCTTTCTTT. As protein: CASSSRTGNTEAFF. The full variable domain, in which reference TRBV5-8 and TRBJ1-1 provide the parts outside the CDR3, is EAGVTQSPTHLIKTRGQQATLRCSPISGHTSVYWYQQALGLGLQFLLWYDEGEERNRGNFPPRFSGRQFPNYSSELNVNALELEDSALYLCASSSRTGNTEAFFGQGTRLTVV.

CDR3: CASSLGTGVNEQYF. The CDR3 DNA follows: TGTGCCAGCAGCTTGGGGACAGGGGTTAATGAGCAGTATTTT. This chain links TRBV7-9 with TRBJ2-3; 10 bases map to TRBD1. The CDR3 consists of 14 residues. V dropped 3 bases and J dropped 11; count of bases not matched to a gene: 8. The germline V gene has CDR1 SEHNR and CDR2 FQNEAQ (reference sequence). The full variable domain, in which reference TRBV7-9 and TRBJ2-3 provide the parts outside the CDR3, is DTGVSQNPRHKITKRGQNVTFRCDPISEHNRLYWYRQTLGQGPEFLTYFQNEAQLEKSRLLSDRFSAERPKGSFSTLEIQRTEQGDSAMYLCASSLGTGVNEQYFGPGTRLTVL.

The chain couples TRBV18 to TRBJ1-4; D call uncertain. Trimming removed 0 bases from V and 7 bases from J, with 6 bases in between. This CDR3 is 13 amino acids long. CDR1 and CDR2 from the germline V gene are KGHSH and LQKENI. The CDR3 DNA is TGTGCCAGCTCACCACCGCCCAGTGAAAAACTGTTTTTT. Its protein product is CASSPPPSEKLFF. Complete variable domain (other parts from reference TRBV18 and TRBJ1-4): NAGVMQNPRHLVRRRGQEARLRCSPMKGHSHVYWYRQLPEEGLKFMVYLQKENIIDESGMPKERFSAEFPKEGPSILRIQQVVRGDSAAYFCASSPPPSEKLFFGSGTQLSVL.

This clonotype was counted at least ten times. This chain joins TRBV28 and TRBJ2-5; TRBD2 is a possible D gene (5 bases). CDR1 and CDR2 (germline): MDHEN, SYDVKM. The CDR3 length is 13 residues. Trimming took off 7 bases at V and 3 bases at J, with 12 bases between the two ends. CDR3: CASKQRLKETQYF. The CDR3 DNA reads TGTGCCAGCAAACAGCGGCTGAAAGAGACCCAGTACTTC.

This clonotype has ten or more counts. The V and J genes are TRBV3-1 and TRBJ2-7; perhaps TRBD1 as D (6 bases). Between the trimmed V and J ends, which lost 5 bases and 4 bases, there was a span of 15 bases. The CDR3 consists of 14 residues. Per the germline V gene, CDR1 is LGHDT and CDR2 is YNNKEL (reference sequence). CDR3 amino acids: CASSFRGRDYEQYF. As DNA, the CDR3 is TGTGCCAGCAGCTTCAGGGGCCGGGATTACGAGCAGTACTTC.

The chain employs TRBV12-5 and TRBJ2-2, with 7 positions matching TRBD1. CDR1 is LGHNT and CDR2 is FRNRAP in the germline V gene. V shed 3 bases, J shed 10 bases, and the junction held 2 bases outside the gene matches. The length of the CDR3 is 12 residues. In nucleotides, the CDR3 is TGTGCTAGTGGTTTACAGGGGTTGGAGCTGTTTTTT. As protein: CASGLQGLELFF. Supplemented by reference TRBV12-5 and TRBJ2-2, the full variable domain reads DARVTQTPRHKVTEMGQEVTMRCQPILGHNTVFWYRQTMMQGLELLAYFRNRAPLDDSGMPKDRFSAEMPDATLATLKIQPSEPRDSAVYFCASGLQGLELFFGEGSRLTVL.

V and J are TRBV24-1 and TRBJ2-1; 8 bases align to TRBD1. Losses at the gene ends were 6 bases for V and 0 bases for J; bases not matched to a gene: 12. The V gene's germline CDR1 is KGHDR and CDR2 SFDVKD. This CDR3 spans 18 amino acids. CDR3 region: CATSHDGGQGGSYNEQFF. The DNA of the CDR3 is TGTGCCACCAGTCATGACGGAGGACAGGGAGGCTCCTACAATGAGCAGTTCTTC.

This chain uses TRBV3-2 with TRBJ2-1; the table names TRBD1, a call not compared with the DNA. TRBV3-2 constitutes a pseudogene. CDR3 length: 18 amino acids. CDR3 sequence (DNA): TGTGCCAGCAGCCAAGCGATCGTATGGGGCAGGGGGGGCTATGAGCAGTTCTTC. It translates to CASSQAIVWGRGGYEQFF.

Comment on this clonotype: A much more abundant neighbour one base away suggests this may be a read error. This sequence joins TRBV6-1 and TRBJ1-2; 7 nucleotides agree with TRBD1. The germline V gene encodes CDR1 MNHNS and CDR2 SASEGT. The CDR3 spans 15 residues. The V segment lost 7 bases and the J segment 6 bases; nucleotides outside the gene matches: 14. The CDR3 sequence is CASKGALGGSHGYTF. DNA of the CDR3: TGTGCCAGCAAGGGGGCCCTAGGGGGTTCCCATGGCTACACCTTC.

Note on this clonotype: The junction and the germline gene differ at one end; a read error may be behind it. The chain couples TRBV2 to TRBJ2-5; D might be TRBD2 (6 bases). The CDR3 totals 16 residues. Germline V gene lookup returns CDR1 SNHLY and CDR2 FYNNEI. Written as DNA, the CDR3 is TGTGCCAGCAGTCGGACCCGGGGGTTTCGACAAGTGACCCAGTACTTC. It translates to CASSRTRGFRQVTQYF. The variable domain in full, completed from reference TRBV2 and TRBJ2-5, reads EPEVTQTPSHQVTQMGQEVILRCVPISNHLYFYWYRQILGQKVEFLVSFYNNEISEKSEIFDDQFSVERPDGSNFTLKIRSTKLEDSAMYFCASSRTRGFRQVTQYFGPGTRLLVL.

This clonotype was observed once. The chain recombines TRBV3-1 with TRBJ2-3; D gene ambiguous. CDR1 LGHDT and CDR2 YNNKEL come from the germline V gene (reference sequence). Trimming stripped 1 base from V and 8 bases from J, with 7 bases between. CDR3 length: 12 amino acids. The CDR3 here is CASSQVPVTQYF. CDR3 in DNA: TGTGCCAGCAGCCAAGTTCCCGTTACGCAGTATTTT.

The V gene is TRBV20-1, the J gene TRBJ2-7, with TRBD2 identical over 9 bases. The CDR3 runs 14 residues. The germline V gene has CDR1 DFQATT and CDR2 SNEGSKA (reference sequence). V lost 6 bases and J lost 3; bases outside the gene matches: 9. The CDR3 DNA sequence: TGCAGTGCACTAAAAGGAGCGGGAGGCTACGAGCAGTACTTC. It is translated as CSALKGAGGYEQYF.

V usage is TRBV15 and J usage is TRBJ1-2; D is unclear. Trimming removed 0 bases at V and 6 bases at J, with 8 bases between. Germline assignment: CDR1 LNHNV and CDR2 YYDKDF (reference sequence). CDR3 length: 13 residues. Here the CDR3 reads CATSRDVEDGYTF. The CDR3 DNA follows: TGTGCCACCAGCAGAGATGTGGAGGATGGCTACACCTTC.

In the case of this clonotype: Sequence at one end of the junction differs from germline and may be a read error. V gene TRBV5-1 combines with J gene TRBJ1-1; tentatively, D is TRBD1 (5 bases). The CDR3 length is 12 residues. CDR1 SGHRS and CDR2 YFSETQ come from the germline V gene. The CDR3 DNA reads TGTGCCAGCAGCCCGGGACCAACTGAAGCTTTCTTT. Translating gives CASSPGPTEAFF.

This clonotype was recorded a few times. The CDR3 carries no conserved terminal phenylalanine or tryptophan, so it likely arises from a read error. This chain connects TRBV6-5 to TRBJ2-7; 8 bases map to TRBD1. The CDR3 covers 15 residues. Germline CDR1 reads MNHEY; CDR2 reads SVGAGI. V gave up 4 bases and J gave up 0 bases; unmatched junction bases: 5. CDR3 loop: CASSFPGTGSYEQYY. The CDR3 DNA follows: TGTGCCAGCAGTTTTCCCGGGACAGGCTCCTACGAGCAGTACTAC.

This clonotype was observed a handful of times. The J gene is TRBJ2-5, the V gene TRBV7-9; 7 bases fit TRBD1. With 4 bases clipped from V and 0 bases from J, the junction kept 11 bases outside the gene matches. The CDR3 runs to 17 residues. CDR1 and CDR2 (germline): SEHNR, FQNEAQ (reference sequence). CDR3 coding DNA: TGTGCCAGCAGCTCTCAGGGGACAGCACTAAACCAAGAGACCCAGTACTTC. Encoded protein: CASSSQGTALNQETQYF.

The chain is built from TRBV20-1 and TRBJ2-5; possibly TRBD2 for D (5 bases). This CDR3 contains 11 residues. Germline V CDR1 and CDR2: DFQATT, SNEGSKA (reference sequence). Trimming stripped 5 bases from V and 5 bases from J, with 9 bases between. The CDR3 region is CSAPRGETQYF. Written as DNA, the CDR3 is TGCAGTGCTCCTAGAGGGGAGACCCAGTACTTC.